A selection of T cell receptor beta chains follows, all from one sample in a study of T-cell memory formation after mild COVID-19. One entry per CDR3 protein results from TCRdb running MiXCR on the 5' RACE reads. The data contain around 340,000 distinct CDR3 sequences, roughly 13% of them singletons. The sequenced sample consisted of PBMCs or a T cell subset sorted from them (not recorded which). These TCRs come from a man younger than 30 who had mild COVID-19 (a few samples of this study predate the infection). Cell type and time point are not known. Both conserved end residues are part of each CDR3. The order of the fields is clone size, J gene, V gene, CDR3 length, D gene, CDR3 protein, CDR3 DNA. D genes are given only for firm matches. Size is stated for part of the rows, as once, few or many counts, or as a class when the clone is expanded.

many | TRBJ2-7 | TRBV12-3/TRBV12-4 | 14 | TRBD1 | CASSAGTGLYEQYF | TGTGCCAGCAGTGCCGGGACAGGGCTTTACGAGCAGTACTTC
NA | TRBJ1-1 | TRBV29-1 | 11 | NA | CSVEVWDEAFF | TGCAGCGTTGAAGTATGGGACGAAGCTTTCTTT
many | TRBJ2-1 | TRBV3-1 | 15 | TRBD2 | CASSPFPSGGTEQFF | TGTGCCAGCAGCCCTTTTCCTAGCGGGGGCACTGAGCAGTTCTTC
NA | TRBJ2-7 | TRBV4-3 | 15 | NA | CASSQKSGGFYEQYF | TGCGCCAGCAGCCAAAAATCCGGAGGGTTCTACGAGCAGTACTTC
many | TRBJ1-5 | TRBV5-1 | 16 | NA | CASSLGFGGGNQPQHF | TGCGCCAGCAGCTTAGGGTTTGGTGGGGGTAATCAGCCCCAGCATTTT
NA | TRBJ2-2 | TRBV11-3 | 15 | NA | CASSSGIAGTGELFF | TGTGCCAGCAGCTCAGGGATTGCGGGCACCGGGGAGCTGTTTTTT
NA | TRBJ1-5 | TRBV4-3 | 15 | NA | CASSQEGDPDQPQHF | TGCGCCAGCAGCCAAGAAGGGGACCCGGATCAGCCCCAGCATTTT
NA | TRBJ1-2 | TRBV28 | 15 | NA | CASLPVRAKDYGYTF | TGTGCCAGCCTCCCCGTAAGAGCCAAGGACTATGGCTACACCTTC
NA | TRBJ1-4 | TRBV3-1 | 18 | NA | CASSQVNRVRSTNEKLFF | TGTGCCAGCAGCCAAGTTAACAGGGTTCGGTCAACTAATGAAAAACTGTTTTTT
NA | TRBJ2-5 | TRBV28 | 17 | TRBD2 | CASSSWTSGGAAETQYF | TGTGCCAGCAGTTCCTGGACTAGCGGGGGGGCCGCAGAGACCCAGTACTTC
few | TRBJ1-3 | TRBV12-3/TRBV12-4 | 14 | NA | CASRPQGSGNTIYF | TGTGCCAGCAGACCGCAGGGCTCTGGAAACACCATATATTTT
many | TRBJ2-1 | TRBV7-2 | 17 | TRBD2 | CASSASSGGLSYNEQFF | TGTGCCAGCAGCGCTTCTAGCGGGGGCCTCTCCTACAATGAGCAGTTCTTC
few | TRBJ2-1 | TRBV27 | 13 | NA | CASSLSGRNEQFF | TGTGCCAGCAGTTTATCTGGCAGGAATGAGCAGTTCTTC
NA | TRBJ2-2 | TRBV7-9 | 16 | NA | CASSAMRATNTGELFF | TGTGCCAGCAGCGCAATGAGGGCCACGAACACCGGGGAGCTGTTTTTT
NA | TRBJ2-1 | TRBV3-1 | 13 | NA | CASSPHGGNEQFF | TGTGCCAGCAGCCCCCATGGTGGCAATGAGCAGTTCTTC
NA | TRBJ2-1 | TRBV10-3 | 14 | TRBD2 | CAISGTSGGYEQFF | TGTGCCATCAGTGGGACTAGCGGGGGTTATGAGCAGTTCTTC
NA | TRBJ2-5 | TRBV24-1 | 14 | TRBD1 | CATSDAGTGEAQYF | TGTGCCACCAGTGACGCCGGGACAGGGGAAGCCCAGTACTTC
NA | TRBJ1-1 | TRBV7-2 | 13 | NA | CASSFHRGVEAFF | TGTGCCAGCAGCTTCCATAGGGGGGTTGAAGCTTTCTTT
NA | TRBJ1-4 | TRBV6-5 | 11 | NA | CASRRDEKLFF | TGTGCCAGCAGACGTGACGAAAAACTGTTTTTT
few | TRBJ1-6 | TRBV7-2 | 16 | NA | CASSLVAGIDNSPLHF | TGTGCCAGCAGCTTAGTGGCAGGGATCGACAATTCACCCCTCCACTTT
few | TRBJ2-3 | TRBV5-6 | 16 | NA | CASPRLAFFSTDTQYF | TGTGCCAGCCCTAGGCTAGCTTTCTTCAGCACAGATACGCAGTATTTT
few | TRBJ2-1 | TRBV5-1 | 14 | NA | CASSLVSGDNEQFF | TGCGCCAGCAGCTTGGTTTCGGGGGACAATGAGCAGTTCTTC
many | TRBJ2-7 | TRBV7-9 | 13 | NA | CASSAGLSHEQYF | TGTGCCAGCAGCGCGGGCCTTTCCCACGAGCAGTACTTC
many | TRBJ2-3 | TRBV7-2 | 18 | TRBD2 | CASSLAGTSGSSTDTQYF | TGTGCCAGCAGCTTAGCCGGGACTAGCGGGAGTAGCACAGATACGCAGTATTTT
NA | TRBJ1-5 | TRBV12-3/TRBV12-4 | 15 | NA | CASSLEGVRNQPQHF | TGTGCCAGCAGTTTAGAAGGGGTCAGGAATCAGCCCCAGCATTTT
NA | TRBJ1-5 | TRBV28 | 14 | NA | CASSFPRDYQPQHF | TGTGCCAGCAGTTTCCCCAGGGACTACCAGCCCCAGCATTTT
NA | TRBJ1-5 | TRBV10-3 | 12 | NA | CATRGSDQPQHF | TGTGCCACCAGGGGTTCAGATCAGCCCCAGCATTTT
few | TRBJ1-5 | TRBV20-1 | 13 | TRBD1 | CSARDREAQPQHF | TGCAGTGCTCGGGACAGGGAGGCTCAGCCCCAGCATTTT
few | TRBJ2-3 | TRBV5-1 | 17 | NA | CASSLEALGGSPDTQYF | TGCGCCAGCAGCTTGGAGGCACTGGGGGGATCGCCAGATACGCAGTATTTT
few | TRBJ2-1 | TRBV12-3/TRBV12-4 | 13 | NA | CASSLDDGDEQFF | TGTGCCAGCAGTTTAGACGACGGGGATGAGCAGTTCTTC
NA | TRBJ2-5 | TRBV7-7 | 13 | NA | CASSFRAGETQYF | TGTGCCAGCAGCTTCCGGGCTGGGGAGACCCAGTACTTC
many | TRBJ2-2 | TRBV7-2 | 14 | TRBD1 | CASTLTGENGELFF | TGTGCCAGCACCCTGACAGGGGAAAACGGGGAGCTGTTTTTT
few | TRBJ1-1 | TRBV10-3 | 16 | NA | CAISESASLRGTEAFF | TGTGCCATCAGTGAGTCGGCGAGTCTAAGGGGCACTGAAGCTTTCTTT
many | TRBJ2-7 | TRBV5-1 | 15 | TRBD2 | CASSAGLATFYEQYF | TGCGCCAGCAGCGCCGGACTAGCGACCTTCTACGAGCAGTACTTC
NA | TRBJ2-3 | TRBV4-1 | 15 | NA | CASSQEALAGIAQYF | TGCGCCAGCAGCCAGGAGGCCCTAGCAGGAATTGCGCAGTATTTT
NA | TRBJ1-1 | TRBV6-1 | 14 | TRBD1 | CATHPWDRGTEAFF | TGTGCCACTCATCCCTGGGACAGGGGCACTGAAGCTTTCTTT
few | TRBJ2-7 | TRBV30 | 13 | NA | CAWSVVSSYEQYF | TGTGCCTGGAGTGTGGTCAGCTCCTACGAGCAGTACTTC
NA | TRBJ2-1 | TRBV7-8 | 16 | TRBD1 | CASSTHPGQGSNEQFF | TGTGCCAGCAGCACCCACCCGGGACAGGGGTCCAATGAGCAGTTCTTC
many | TRBJ1-5 | TRBV4-2 | 14 | NA | CASSQEQGDQPQHF | TGTGCCAGCAGCCAAGAGCAGGGAGACCAGCCCCAGCATTTT
NA | TRBJ1-2 | TRBV7-9 | 14 | NA | CASSPRALGSGYTF | TGTGCCAGCAGCCCTAGGGCCCTGGGGAGTGGCTACACCTTC
few | TRBJ1-1 | TRBV12-3/TRBV12-4 | 11 | NA | CASSSLAEAFF | TGTGCCAGCAGTTCATTGGCTGAAGCTTTCTTT
few | TRBJ2-3 | TRBV2 | 17 | NA | CASSAPGAGGSTDTQYF | TGTGCCAGCAGTGCTCCGGGAGCCGGGGGAAGCACAGATACGCAGTATTTT
few | TRBJ2-1 | TRBV20-1 | 14 | TRBD2 | CSAPTSGGVNEQFF | TGCAGTGCCCCGACTAGCGGGGGGGTCAATGAGCAGTTCTTC
few | TRBJ1-1 | TRBV5-1 | 14 | NA | CASRREGANTEAFF | TGCGCCAGCAGAAGGGAAGGGGCGAACACTGAAGCTTTCTTT